This is a list of T cell receptor beta chains from one sample in a study of T cells in Graves' hyperthyroidism and ophthalmopathy. TCRdb re-called the multiplex PCR reads with MiXCR, one entry per CDR3 protein. Found here are approximately 620,000 distinct CDR3 sequences, more than 15% of them singletons; the top ten hold roughly 3.4%. The sample taken for sequencing was blood. Receptors originate from a middle-aged woman with Graves' ophthalmopathy. Each CDR3 is given with its conserved first and last residue. The D gene is left open where the match is weak. Clone size is given for some rows only: seen once, a few or many times, or a class if the clone is expanded.

v_gene: TRBV30
abundance: many
d_gene: -
j_gene: TRBJ2-1
CDR3aa: CAWSVTHEQFF
CDR3nt: TGTGCCTGGAGTGTGACACATGAGCAGTTCTTC

v_gene: TRBV7-6
abundance: many
d_gene: -
j_gene: TRBJ2-3
CDR3aa: CASSLLPRGSTDTQYF
CDR3nt: TGTGCCAGCAGCCTGCTCCCAAGAGGGTCCACAGATACGCAGTATTTT

v_gene: TRBV6-1
abundance: few
d_gene: -
j_gene: TRBJ1-6
CDR3aa: CASSPSGRSPLHF
CDR3nt: TGTGCCAGCAGTCCTTCAGGTCGTTCACCCCTCCACTTT

v_gene: TRBV2
abundance: many
d_gene: -
j_gene: TRBJ2-1
CDR3aa: CASSEVGAASNEQFF
CDR3nt: TGTGCCAGCAGTGAAGTGGGGGCAGCTAGTAATGAGCAGTTCTTC

v_gene: TRBV7-3
abundance: -
d_gene: -
j_gene: TRBJ2-1
CDR3aa: CASSSLGQGVNEQFF
CDR3nt: TGTGCCAGCAGCTCCCTTGGTCAGGGAGTCAATGAGCAGTTCTTC

v_gene: TRBV12-3/TRBV12-4
abundance: few
d_gene: TRBD2
j_gene: TRBJ2-2
CDR3aa: CASRAGGPNTGELFF
CDR3nt: TGTGCCAGCAGAGCGGGGGGGCCTAACACCGGGGAGCTGTTTTTT

v_gene: TRBV6-1
abundance: -
d_gene: -
j_gene: TRBJ2-2
CDR3aa: CASKGQGNTGELFF
CDR3nt: TGTGCCAGCAAGGGGCAGGGAAACACCGGGGAGCTGTTTTTT

v_gene: TRBV3-1
abundance: many
d_gene: -
j_gene: TRBJ1-4
CDR3aa: CASSPGTEPNEKLFF
CDR3nt: TGTGCCAGCAGCCCGGGTACGGAGCCTAATGAAAAACTGTTTTTT

v_gene: TRBV2
abundance: -
d_gene: -
j_gene: TRBJ2-3
CDR3aa: CASSGAGGSGPTTTDTQYF
CDR3nt: TGTGCCAGCAGCGGGGCTGGGGGGTCGGGACCTACTACCACAGATACGCAGTATTTT

v_gene: TRBV3-1
abundance: many
d_gene: -
j_gene: TRBJ1-3
CDR3aa: CASSQAGNTIYF
CDR3nt: TGTGCCAGCAGCCAAGCGGGAAACACCATATATTTT

v_gene: TRBV6-1
abundance: once
d_gene: -
j_gene: TRBJ1-6
CDR3aa: CASSRVNNSPLHF
CDR3nt: TGTGCCAGCAGTCGGGTTAATAATTCACCCCTCCACTTT

v_gene: TRBV11-2
abundance: -
d_gene: -
j_gene: TRBJ1-6
CDR3aa: CASSPRGPNSPLHF
CDR3nt: TGTGCCAGCAGCCCCCGAGGGCCCAATTCACCCCTCCACTTT

v_gene: TRBV3-1
abundance: many
d_gene: TRBD2
j_gene: TRBJ2-5
CDR3aa: CASSPTWTSDRKTQYF
CDR3nt: TGTGCCAGCAGCCCAACTTGGACTAGCGACAGAAAGACCCAGTACTTC

v_gene: TRBV5-1
abundance: -
d_gene: -
j_gene: TRBJ1-1
CDR3aa: CASSLAGSPNTEAFF
CDR3nt: TGCGCCAGCAGCTTGGCCGGCAGCCCGAACACTGAAGCTTTCTTT

v_gene: TRBV7-2
abundance: -
d_gene: -
j_gene: TRBJ2-1
CDR3aa: CASSLEIYNEQFF
CDR3nt: TGTGCCAGCAGCTTAGAAATCTACAATGAGCAGTTCTTC

v_gene: TRBV4-1
abundance: many
d_gene: TRBD2
j_gene: TRBJ2-7
CDR3aa: CASSLAGGGEQYF
CDR3nt: TGCGCCAGCAGCCTAGCGGGAGGAGGTGAGCAGTACTTC

v_gene: TRBV2
abundance: few
d_gene: TRBD1
j_gene: TRBJ1-2
CDR3aa: CASSPHGTGARNGCTF
CDR3nt: TGTGCCAGCAGCCCACACGGGACAGGGGCAAGAAATGGCTGCACCTTC

v_gene: TRBV28
abundance: many
d_gene: -
j_gene: TRBJ1-2
CDR3aa: CASGLGRRDGYTF
CDR3nt: TGTGCCAGCGGGTTAGGCCGTCGGGATGGCTACACCTTC

v_gene: TRBV5-6
abundance: few
d_gene: TRBD1
j_gene: TRBJ1-5
CDR3aa: CASSSTGVRQPQHF
CDR3nt: TGTGCCAGCAGCTCTACAGGGGTTCGTCAGCCCCAGCATTTT

v_gene: TRBV20-1
abundance: medium-sized
d_gene: TRBD1
j_gene: TRBJ2-7
CDR3aa: CSARDLGDSYEQYF
CDR3nt: TGCAGTGCTAGAGATCTTGGGGACAGCTACGAGCAGTACTTC

v_gene: TRBV19
abundance: -
d_gene: TRBD2
j_gene: TRBJ2-1
CDR3aa: CASETSGSSYNEQFF
CDR3nt: TGTGCCAGTGAGACTAGCGGGAGTTCCTACAATGAGCAGTTCTTC

v_gene: TRBV6-2/TRBV6-3
abundance: many
d_gene: TRBD2
j_gene: TRBJ2-2
CDR3aa: CASSPTTSGTNTGELFF
CDR3nt: TGTGCCAGCAGTCCTACGACTAGCGGGACGAACACCGGGGAGCTGTTTTTT

v_gene: TRBV3-1
abundance: many
d_gene: -
j_gene: TRBJ2-7
CDR3aa: CASSLYISSYEQYF
CDR3nt: TGTGCCAGCAGCCTTTACATAAGCTCCTACGAGCAGTACTTC

v_gene: TRBV5-1
abundance: -
d_gene: -
j_gene: TRBJ2-5
CDR3aa: CASSLERVETQYF
CDR3nt: TGCGCCAGCAGCTTGGAAAGGGTGGAGACCCAGTACTTC

v_gene: TRBV19
abundance: -
d_gene: TRBD1
j_gene: TRBJ2-1
CDR3aa: CASTRGDRYNEQFF
CDR3nt: TGTGCCAGTACCCGTGGGGACAGATACAATGAGCAGTTCTTC

v_gene: TRBV15
abundance: few
d_gene: TRBD1
j_gene: TRBJ2-7
CDR3aa: CATSPYGQDDYEQYF
CDR3nt: TGTGCCACCAGTCCTTACGGACAGGATGACTACGAGCAGTACTTC

v_gene: TRBV30
abundance: -
d_gene: -
j_gene: TRBJ2-3
CDR3aa: CASIGDTDTQYF
CDR3nt: TGTGCCAGCATCGGAGACACAGATACGCAGTATTTT

v_gene: TRBV4-1
abundance: -
d_gene: -
j_gene: TRBJ2-5
CDR3aa: CASSQAGRQQETQYF
CDR3nt: TGCGCCAGCAGCCAAGCTGGCAGGCAGCAAGAGACCCAGTACTTC

v_gene: TRBV29-1
abundance: few
d_gene: TRBD1
j_gene: TRBJ1-2
CDR3aa: CSVEVQGPYGYTF
CDR3nt: TGCAGCGTTGAAGTACAGGGGCCCTATGGCTACACCTTC

v_gene: TRBV27
abundance: many
d_gene: TRBD1
j_gene: TRBJ1-2
CDR3aa: CASSWTGTNGYTF
CDR3nt: TGTGCCAGCAGTTGGACAGGGACAAATGGCTACACCTTC

v_gene: TRBV29-1
abundance: many
d_gene: TRBD2
j_gene: TRBJ2-3
CDR3aa: CSVISGRGTDTQYF
CDR3nt: TGCAGCGTCATTAGCGGGAGGGGCACAGATACGCAGTATTTT

v_gene: TRBV13
abundance: -
d_gene: TRBD2
j_gene: TRBJ2-3
CDR3aa: CASSLRRLAGETDTQYF
CDR3nt: TGTGCCAGCAGCTTACGACGTCTAGCGGGAGAGACGGATACGCAGTATTTT

v_gene: TRBV27
abundance: -
d_gene: -
j_gene: TRBJ1-1
CDR3aa: CASGNGGGTEAFF
CDR3nt: TGTGCCAGCGGTAACGGAGGGGGCACTGAAGCTTTCTTT

v_gene: TRBV5-6
abundance: -
d_gene: TRBD2
j_gene: TRBJ2-1
CDR3aa: CASSLVGGKGSNEQFF
CDR3nt: TGTGCCAGCAGCTTGGTGGGGGGGAAGGGCAGCAATGAGCAGTTCTTC

v_gene: TRBV29-1
abundance: few
d_gene: TRBD2
j_gene: TRBJ2-1
CDR3aa: CSVGSPREDEQFF
CDR3nt: TGCAGCGTTGGTTCCCCGCGGGAGGATGAGCAGTTCTTC

v_gene: TRBV27
abundance: -
d_gene: -
j_gene: TRBJ2-7
CDR3aa: CASSPWGLATYEQYF
CDR3nt: TGTGCCAGCAGCCCCTGGGGTCTAGCGACGTACGAGCAGTACTTC

v_gene: TRBV11-2
abundance: -
d_gene: -
j_gene: TRBJ2-1
CDR3aa: CASSFDGTPYNEQFF
CDR3nt: TGCGCCAGCAGCTTTGACGGGACACCCTACAATGAGCAGTTCTTC

v_gene: TRBV29-1
abundance: few
d_gene: -
j_gene: TRBJ2-7
CDR3aa: CSVIPGGTHSYEQYF
CDR3nt: TGCAGCGTTATTCCGGGGGGCACCCACTCCTACGAGCAGTACTTC

v_gene: TRBV11-2
abundance: few
d_gene: TRBD1
j_gene: TRBJ1-2
CDR3aa: CASSSDRDRGYTF
CDR3nt: TGTGCCAGCAGCTCCGACAGGGATAGGGGCTACACCTTC

v_gene: TRBV11-2
abundance: few
d_gene: TRBD1
j_gene: TRBJ1-3
CDR3aa: CASSRGHGNTIYF
CDR3nt: TGTGCCAGCAGCAGGGGGCACGGAAACACCATATATTTT

v_gene: TRBV7-8
abundance: many
d_gene: TRBD1
j_gene: TRBJ1-1
CDR3aa: CASSLPGGVAHTEAFF
CDR3nt: TGTGCCAGCAGCTTGCCAGGGGGCGTCGCGCACACTGAAGCTTTCTTT

v_gene: TRBV28
abundance: many
d_gene: TRBD2
j_gene: TRBJ2-2
CDR3aa: CASSSSGSWTGELFF
CDR3nt: TGTGCCAGCAGTTCTAGCGGGAGCTGGACCGGGGAGCTGTTTTTT

v_gene: TRBV20-1
abundance: many
d_gene: TRBD2
j_gene: TRBJ2-1
CDR3aa: CSASPPPSGIYNEQFF
CDR3nt: TGCAGTGCTAGTCCCCCGCCTAGCGGGATCTACAATGAGCAGTTCTTC

v_gene: TRBV2
abundance: many
d_gene: -
j_gene: TRBJ2-7
CDR3aa: CASSEALRRGMNEQYF
CDR3nt: TGTGCCAGCAGTGAAGCGCTAAGGCGAGGGATGAACGAGCAGTACTTC

v_gene: TRBV3-1
abundance: few
d_gene: TRBD1
j_gene: TRBJ2-2
CDR3aa: CASSQEQGARGTGELFF
CDR3nt: TGTGCCAGCAGCCAAGAGCAGGGGGCTCGGGGGACCGGGGAGCTGTTTTTT

v_gene: TRBV18
abundance: many
d_gene: -
j_gene: TRBJ1-1
CDR3aa: CASSPLTARNTEAFF
CDR3nt: TGTGCCAGCTCACCACTAACCGCTCGGAACACTGAAGCTTTCTTT

v_gene: TRBV19
abundance: -
d_gene: -
j_gene: TRBJ1-1
CDR3aa: CASRDSVEAFF
CDR3nt: TGTGCCAGTAGAGACAGCGTTGAAGCTTTCTTT

v_gene: TRBV5-1
abundance: once
d_gene: TRBD1
j_gene: TRBJ2-2
CDR3aa: CASSTGTVDTGELFF
CDR3nt: TGCGCCAGCAGCACCGGGACAGTGGACACCGGGGAGCTGTTTTTT